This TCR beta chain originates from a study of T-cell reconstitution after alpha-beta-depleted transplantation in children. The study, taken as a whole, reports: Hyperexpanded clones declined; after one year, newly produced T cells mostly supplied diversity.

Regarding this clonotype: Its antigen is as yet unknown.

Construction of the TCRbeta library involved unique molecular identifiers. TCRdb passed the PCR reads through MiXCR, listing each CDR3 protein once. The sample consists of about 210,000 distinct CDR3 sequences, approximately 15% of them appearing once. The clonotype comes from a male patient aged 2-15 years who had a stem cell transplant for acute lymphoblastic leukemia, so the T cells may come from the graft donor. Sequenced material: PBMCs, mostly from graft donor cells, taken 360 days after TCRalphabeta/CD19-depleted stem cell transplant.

The CDR3 DNA follows: TGTGCCAGCTCCTACCAGCGGGGCTACAATGAGCAGTTCTTC. Translating gives CASSYQRGYNEQFF. The genes are TRBV11-1 and TRBJ2-1; 7 bases are shared with TRBD2. The V and J ends lost 8 bases and 3 bases, in that order; junction bases with no gene match: 7. CDR3 length: 14 residues. Germline CDR1 SGHAT, CDR2 FQDESV (reference sequence).